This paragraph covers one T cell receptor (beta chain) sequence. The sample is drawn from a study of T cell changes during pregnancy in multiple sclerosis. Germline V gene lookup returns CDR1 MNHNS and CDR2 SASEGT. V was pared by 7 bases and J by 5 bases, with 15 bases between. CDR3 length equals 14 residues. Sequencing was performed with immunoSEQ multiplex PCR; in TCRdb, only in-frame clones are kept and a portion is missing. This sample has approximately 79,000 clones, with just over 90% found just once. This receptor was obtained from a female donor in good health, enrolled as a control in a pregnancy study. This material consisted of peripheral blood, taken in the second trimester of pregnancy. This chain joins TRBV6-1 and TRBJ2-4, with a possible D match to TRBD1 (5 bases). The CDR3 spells CASTDDSSQNIQYF. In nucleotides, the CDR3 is TGTGCCAGCACCGACGACAGTTCGCAAAACATTCAGTACTTC.